This is a list of T cell receptor beta chains from one sample in a study of cytomegalovirus exposure and HLA in healthy donors. Profiled with immunoSEQ multiplex PCR; TCRdb holds only in-frame clones, not every one. The table shows 250,000 or so clones, with nearly 95% occurring only once. Sequencing was performed on PBMCs. The receptors were gathered from a girl aged 2-15 years in good health and CMV-seronegative. The conserved cysteine and the conserved F or W are not part of the CDR3 here. Only part of the rows carry a size: once, few, many, or a class if the clone is expanded.

>few|TRBV7-2|TRBJ1-1
ASSPGGASTEAF
>-|TRBV27|TRBJ2-7
ASSLYDRGATEQY
>-|TRBV10-1|TRBJ1-1
ASSDFRGTEAF
>-|TRBV6-1|-
ASRAGTPTYEQY
>-|TRBV30|TRBJ2-7
AWSQREAGEQY
>-|TRBV6-5|TRBJ1-4
ASSRGSGSEKLF
>few|TRBV14|TRBJ2-5
ASSQGRWTGLQETQY
>-|TRBV27|TRBJ2-7
ASSITGGPDEQY
>-|TRBV9|TRBJ2-7
ASSVEPGAVYEQY
>-|TRBV14|TRBJ2-1
ASSLGQYYNEQF
>-|TRBV7-9|TRBJ2-3
ASSPGTYGTDTQY
>-|TRBV28|TRBJ1-5
ASRTGGPNQPQH
>few|TRBV6-4|TRBJ2-1
ASSDSSGGANEQF
>-|TRBV19|TRBJ2-2
ASSISSGRIAGELF
>-|TRBV27|TRBJ2-1
ATLKGLSEF
>-|TRBV11-3|TRBJ1-4
ASSKGDRDEKLF
>-|TRBV9|TRBJ2-7
ASSVGEGASYEQY
>-|TRBV2|TRBJ2-3
ASSSASLTDTQY
>-|TRBV2|TRBJ2-2
ASSETSGRVLNTGELF
>-|TRBV6-5|TRBJ2-7
ASSSILLDEQY
>-|TRBV29-1|TRBJ2-7
SVATGTSGEQY
>-|TRBV19|TRBJ2-3
ASSLGTADEDTQY
>once|TRBV5-8|TRBJ1-6
ASSLTGVGSPLH
>once|TRBV19|TRBJ2-3
ASSRRLAGRTDTQY
>-|TRBV2|TRBJ2-1
ASSGQTGYNEQF
>-|TRBV9|TRBJ2-7
ASSRAGDGYEQY
>-|TRBV4-1|TRBJ2-1
ASSQVGSGRGNEQF
>-|TRBV6-1|TRBJ2-1
ASSDKRGKSYSYNEQF
>-|TRBV7-2|TRBJ2-7
ASSLLREVYEQY
>-|TRBV19|TRBJ1-5
ASRRDRGDQPQH
>-|TRBV7-9|TRBJ2-5
ASSLWTGPKETQY
>-|TRBV30|TRBJ1-1
AWRVGQGIEAF
>-|TRBV10-3|TRBJ1-2
AISAFEGSGYT
>-|TRBV27|TRBJ1-5
ASSFRDQPQH
>-|TRBV6-1|TRBJ1-1
ASSERQGVGDTEAF
>-|TRBV14|TRBJ2-1
ASSQGLDRFYNEQF
>-|TRBV7-9|TRBJ1-1
ASSGQGTEAF
>-|TRBV6-1|TRBJ1-1
ASSEGPGNTEAF
>-|TRBV9|TRBJ1-6
ASSVGQNSPLH
>-|TRBV30|TRBJ1-5
ALEEDSNQPQH
>-|TRBV6-5|TRBJ1-4
ASSYSGSEKLF
>-|TRBV5-1|TRBJ2-7
ASSWGTAPYEQY
>-|TRBV9|TRBJ2-3
ASSVATSGRADTQY
>-|TRBV5-5|TRBJ2-5
ASSPLGVSLGETQY
>-|TRBV7-9|TRBJ2-7
ASSPLATLDEQY
>-|TRBV15|TRBJ1-2
ATSRDWSSYGYT
>-|TRBV19|TRBJ1-2
ASSIAGTGFYGYT
>-|TRBV9|TRBJ1-1
ASSPVARGGVNTEAF
>few|TRBV7-6|TRBJ1-1
ASSLRGGTEAF
>once|TRBV29-1|TRBJ2-2
SVPGSNTGELF
>-|TRBV10-3|TRBJ2-3
AISEASGSADTQY
>-|TRBV11-2|TRBJ2-2
ASSFGNTGELF
>-|TRBV5-8|TRBJ1-4
ASSLGDSPSGTNEKLF
>-|TRBV9|TRBJ1-2
ASSALVGQGGGYT
>-|TRBV5-4|TRBJ2-2
ASSRSSGINTGELF